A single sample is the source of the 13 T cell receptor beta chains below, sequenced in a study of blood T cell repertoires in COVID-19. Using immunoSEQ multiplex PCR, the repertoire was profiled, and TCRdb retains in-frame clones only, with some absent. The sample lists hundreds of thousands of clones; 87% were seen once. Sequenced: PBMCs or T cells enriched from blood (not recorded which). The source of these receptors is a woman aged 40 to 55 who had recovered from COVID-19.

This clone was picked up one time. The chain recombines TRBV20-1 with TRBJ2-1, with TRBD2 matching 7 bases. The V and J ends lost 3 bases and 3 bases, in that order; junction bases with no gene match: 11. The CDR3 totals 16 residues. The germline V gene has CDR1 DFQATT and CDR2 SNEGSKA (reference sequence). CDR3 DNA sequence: TGCAGTGCTAGTTGGATGAGGGAGGGCCGCTACAATGAGCAGTTCTTC. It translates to CSASWMREGRYNEQFF.

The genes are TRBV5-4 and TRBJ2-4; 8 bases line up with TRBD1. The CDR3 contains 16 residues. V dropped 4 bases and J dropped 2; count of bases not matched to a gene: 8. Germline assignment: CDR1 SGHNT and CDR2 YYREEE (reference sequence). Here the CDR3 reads CASSPGQAGTKNIQYF. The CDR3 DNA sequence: TGTGCCAGCAGCCCGGGACAGGCGGGAACCAAAAACATTCAGTACTTC. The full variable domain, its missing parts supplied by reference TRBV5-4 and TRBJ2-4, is ETGVTQSPTHLIKTRGQQVTLRCSSQSGHNTVSWYQQALGQGPQFIFQYYREEENGRGNFPPRFSGLQFPNYSSELNVNALELDDSALYLCASSPGQAGTKNIQYFGAGTRLSVL.

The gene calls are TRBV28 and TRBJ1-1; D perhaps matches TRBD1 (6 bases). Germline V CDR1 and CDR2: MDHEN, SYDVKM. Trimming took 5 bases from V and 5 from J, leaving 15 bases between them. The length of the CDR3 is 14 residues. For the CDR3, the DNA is TGTGCCAGCAGTCCCCAGGGACATAGGACTGAAGCTTTCTTT. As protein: CASSPQGHRTEAFF.

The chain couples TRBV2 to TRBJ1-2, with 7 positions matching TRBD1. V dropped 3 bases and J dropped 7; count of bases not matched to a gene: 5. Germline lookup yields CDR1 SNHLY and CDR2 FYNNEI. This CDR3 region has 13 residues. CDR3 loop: CASSEGQLGGYTF. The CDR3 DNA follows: TGTGCCAGCAGTGAGGGACAGTTGGGTGGCTACACCTTC.

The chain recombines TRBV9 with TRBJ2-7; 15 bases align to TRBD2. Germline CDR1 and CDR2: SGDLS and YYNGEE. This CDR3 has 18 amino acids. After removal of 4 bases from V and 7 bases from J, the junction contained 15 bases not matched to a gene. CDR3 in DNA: TGTGCCAGCAGCTTCCCCGGACTAGCGGGAGGGCCGTGGGAAGAGCAGTACTTC. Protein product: CASSFPGLAGGPWEEQYF.

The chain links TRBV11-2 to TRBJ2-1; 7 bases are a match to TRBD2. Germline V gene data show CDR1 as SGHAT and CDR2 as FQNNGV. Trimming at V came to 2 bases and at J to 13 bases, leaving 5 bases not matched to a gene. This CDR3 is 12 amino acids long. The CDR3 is CASSLNGEGQFF. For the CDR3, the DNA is TGTGCCAGCAGCTTAAACGGGGAGGGCCAGTTCTTC.

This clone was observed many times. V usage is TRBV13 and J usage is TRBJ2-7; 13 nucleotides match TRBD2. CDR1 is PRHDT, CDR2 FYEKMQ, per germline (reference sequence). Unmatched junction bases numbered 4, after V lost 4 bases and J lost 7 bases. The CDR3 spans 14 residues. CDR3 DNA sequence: TGTGCCAGCAGCTCTAGGACTAGCGGGAGTGAGCAGTACTTC. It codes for CASSSRTSGSEQYF.

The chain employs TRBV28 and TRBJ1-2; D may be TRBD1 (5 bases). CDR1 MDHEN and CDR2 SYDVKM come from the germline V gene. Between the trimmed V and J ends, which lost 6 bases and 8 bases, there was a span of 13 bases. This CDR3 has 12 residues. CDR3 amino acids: CASSGGWFGYTF. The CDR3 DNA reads TGTGCCAGCAGCGGGGGGTGGTTCGGCTACACCTTC.

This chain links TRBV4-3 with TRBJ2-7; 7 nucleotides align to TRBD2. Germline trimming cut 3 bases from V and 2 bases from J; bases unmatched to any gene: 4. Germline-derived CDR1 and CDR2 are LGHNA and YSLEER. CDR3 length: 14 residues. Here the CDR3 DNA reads TGCGCCAGCAGCCAGGCGGGGGATGCCTACGAGCAGTACTTC. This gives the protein CASSQAGDAYEQYF.

CDR3 region: CASELGISGNTIYF. DNA of the CDR3: TGCGCCAGCGAATTGGGCATCTCTGGAAACACCATATATTTT. V and J are TRBV5-1 and TRBJ1-3; D not certain. The CDR3 contains 14 residues. V shed 7 bases and J shed 0 bases, with 11 bases lying between them. In germline, CDR1 is SGHRS, CDR2 YFSETQ.

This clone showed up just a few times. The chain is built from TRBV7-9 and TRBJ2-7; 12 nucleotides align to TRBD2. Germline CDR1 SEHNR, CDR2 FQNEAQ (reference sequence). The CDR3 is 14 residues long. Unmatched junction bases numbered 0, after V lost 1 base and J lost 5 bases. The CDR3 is CASSLGLAGDEQYF. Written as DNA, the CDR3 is TGTGCCAGCAGCTTAGGACTAGCGGGAGACGAGCAGTACTTC.

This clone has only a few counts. The CDR3 is CASRKLETAGYEQYF. The CDR3 DNA reads as TGTGCCAGCAGGAAACTTGAGACGGCAGGCTACGAGCAGTACTTC. The chain is built from TRBV7-8 and TRBJ2-7, with D unclear. The CDR3 length is 15 residues. V lost 6 bases, J lost 3 bases, and 18 bases lay in between. Germline V gene lookup returns CDR1 SGHVS and CDR2 FQNEAQ.

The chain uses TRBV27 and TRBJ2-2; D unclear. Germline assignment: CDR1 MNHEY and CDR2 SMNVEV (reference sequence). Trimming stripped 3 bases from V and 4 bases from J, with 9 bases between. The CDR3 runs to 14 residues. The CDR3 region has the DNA TGTGCCAGCAGTTTCCGGGTATCCACCGGGGAGCTGTTTTTT. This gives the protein CASSFRVSTGELFF.